These T cell receptor beta chains were read from a single sample in a study of blood T cell repertoires in COVID-19. The repertoire was sequenced with immunoSEQ multiplex PCR; TCRdb's copy has only in-frame clones and lacks some. The sample records about 250,000 clones, around 89% being singletons. Sequenced material: PBMCs or T cells enriched from blood (not recorded which). Receptors were obtained from a woman aged 50 to 60 who had recovered from COVID-19. The CDR3 runs from the conserved cysteine through the conserved F or W. The order of the fields is V gene, D gene, J gene, clone size, CDR3 DNA, CDR3 protein. D genes are given only for firm matches. Size is stated for part of the rows, as once, few or many counts, or as a class when the clone is expanded.

v_gene: TRBV27; d_gene: TRBD1; j_gene: TRBJ1-2; abundance: -; CDR3nt: TGTGCCAGCAGCCTGCGACAGGGGGCGTTACAGGGCTACACCTTC; CDR3aa: CASSLRQGALQGYTF
v_gene: TRBV7-7; d_gene: TRBD2; j_gene: TRBJ2-1; abundance: -; CDR3nt: TGTGCTAGCAGGGCGACTAGCTTATCCAATGAGCAGTTCTTC; CDR3aa: CASRATSLSNEQFF
v_gene: TRBV28; d_gene: -; j_gene: TRBJ2-3; abundance: -; CDR3nt: TGTGCCAGCAGTCCTTCTCCGGGAGTGGGGTTGACAGATACGCAGTATTTT; CDR3aa: CASSPSPGVGLTDTQYF
v_gene: TRBV4-3; d_gene: -; j_gene: TRBJ2-5; abundance: -; CDR3nt: TGCGCCAGCAGCCAAAGCCCTAGCAGGGAGACCCAGTACTTC; CDR3aa: CASSQSPSRETQYF
v_gene: TRBV5-5; d_gene: TRBD2; j_gene: TRBJ2-1; abundance: -; CDR3nt: TGTGCCAGCAGCGGACTGACTAGCGGGAGACTATATGAGCAGTTCTTC; CDR3aa: CASSGLTSGRLYEQFF
v_gene: TRBV9; d_gene: TRBD2; j_gene: TRBJ2-5; abundance: -; CDR3nt: TGTGCCAGCAATAGCGGGGCCCAAGAGACCCAGTACTTC; CDR3aa: CASNSGAQETQYF
v_gene: TRBV3-1/TRBV3-2; d_gene: -; j_gene: TRBJ1-6; abundance: -; CDR3nt: TGTGCCAGCTGTGAGGGGAGGAATTCACCCCTCCACTTT; CDR3aa: CASCEGRNSPLHF
v_gene: TRBV2; d_gene: -; j_gene: TRBJ1-4; abundance: -; CDR3nt: TGTGCCAGCAGTGAAAATGGGGCAGGTCGTGAAAAACTGTTTTTT; CDR3aa: CASSENGAGREKLFF
v_gene: TRBV7-8; d_gene: -; j_gene: TRBJ1-4; abundance: once; CDR3nt: TGTGCCAGCAGCATCCAGGGTTTGGGTAATGAAAAACTGTTTTTT; CDR3aa: CASSIQGLGNEKLFF
v_gene: TRBV20-1; d_gene: -; j_gene: TRBJ1-1; abundance: once; CDR3nt: TGCAGTGCTAGAGGCGACAGGCCGGCTTTCTTT; CDR3aa: CSARGDRPAFF
v_gene: TRBV6-5; d_gene: -; j_gene: TRBJ2-1; abundance: -; CDR3nt: TGTGCCAGCAGTAAAACCGGGAAGTACAATGAGCAGTTCTTC; CDR3aa: CASSKTGKYNEQFF
v_gene: TRBV18; d_gene: -; j_gene: TRBJ1-6; abundance: -; CDR3nt: TGTGCCAGCTCACCAGTGGCAGGGAGGGATTCACCCCTCCACTTT; CDR3aa: CASSPVAGRDSPLHF
v_gene: TRBV7-9; d_gene: -; j_gene: TRBJ1-1; abundance: once; CDR3nt: TGTGCCAGCAGCCGCGGGGGGACCACTGAAGCTTTCTTT; CDR3aa: CASSRGGTTEAFF
v_gene: TRBV7-8; d_gene: TRBD2; j_gene: TRBJ2-1; abundance: once; CDR3nt: TGTGCCAGCAGCTTAGTACTAGCGGGATCCTACAATGAGCAGTTCTTC; CDR3aa: CASSLVLAGSYNEQFF
v_gene: TRBV6-2/TRBV6-3; d_gene: TRBD1; j_gene: TRBJ2-7; abundance: -; CDR3nt: TGTGCCAGCAGTCAAGGACCTCCGGGACAGCTCTCCTACGAGCAGTACTTC; CDR3aa: CASSQGPPGQLSYEQYF
v_gene: TRBV28; d_gene: -; j_gene: TRBJ2-2; abundance: -; CDR3nt: TGTGCCAGCAGACTTCCGGGCGGGGAGCTGTTTTTT; CDR3aa: CASRLPGGELFF
v_gene: TRBV6-2/TRBV6-3; d_gene: TRBD2; j_gene: TRBJ2-7; abundance: -; CDR3nt: TGTGCCAGCAGTTACCCTACGGGGACTAGCGGGCTAGGGGAGCAGTACTTC; CDR3aa: CASSYPTGTSGLGEQYF
v_gene: TRBV15; d_gene: TRBD2; j_gene: TRBJ2-5; abundance: -; CDR3nt: TGTGCCACCAGCAGGGGACTAGCGGAAGAGACCCAGTACTTC; CDR3aa: CATSRGLAEETQYF
v_gene: TRBV5-4; d_gene: -; j_gene: TRBJ1-2; abundance: -; CDR3nt: TGTGCCAGCAGCCCAGGGGAGTGGGATGGCTACACCTTC; CDR3aa: CASSPGEWDGYTF
v_gene: TRBV27; d_gene: -; j_gene: TRBJ1-5; abundance: -; CDR3nt: TGTGCCAGCAGTTTAGCCAGGGGTCAGCCCCAGCATTTT; CDR3aa: CASSLARGQPQHF